This T cell receptor beta chain emerged from a study of blood T cell repertoires in COVID-19. CDR3 length: 14 amino acids. The V gene lost 5 bases and the J gene lost 9 bases, with 17 bases spanning the gap. In germline, CDR1 is SGHTA, CDR2 FQGTGA. Here immunoSEQ multiplex PCR was the method, and the copy in TCRdb shows in-frame clones only, minus some. Among hundreds of thousands of clones listed, 75% to 85% were seen once. The TCR sequence derives from a woman between 25 and 40 years old with COVID-19, enrolled during active disease. Sequenced: peripheral blood. This chain connects TRBV7-3 to TRBJ2-4, with D possibly TRBD1 on 5 matching bases. The CDR3 sequence: CASSESGRDPIQYF. The CDR3 nucleotides are TGTGCCAGCAGCGAATCAGGGCGTGATCCCATTCAGTACTTC.